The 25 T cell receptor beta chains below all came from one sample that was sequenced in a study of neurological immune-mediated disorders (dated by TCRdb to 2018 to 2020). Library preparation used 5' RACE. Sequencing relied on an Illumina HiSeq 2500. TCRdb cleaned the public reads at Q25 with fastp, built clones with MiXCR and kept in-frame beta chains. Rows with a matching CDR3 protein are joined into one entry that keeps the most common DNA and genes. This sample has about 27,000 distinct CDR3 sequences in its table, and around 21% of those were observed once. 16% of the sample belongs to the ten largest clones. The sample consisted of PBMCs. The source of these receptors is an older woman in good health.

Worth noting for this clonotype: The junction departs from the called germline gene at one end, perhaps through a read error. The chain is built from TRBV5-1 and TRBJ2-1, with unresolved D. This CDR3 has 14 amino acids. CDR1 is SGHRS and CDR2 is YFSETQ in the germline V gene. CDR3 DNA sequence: TGCGCCAGCAGCTTAGACATCGTCCACAATGTGCAGTTCTTC. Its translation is CASSLDIVHNVQFF.

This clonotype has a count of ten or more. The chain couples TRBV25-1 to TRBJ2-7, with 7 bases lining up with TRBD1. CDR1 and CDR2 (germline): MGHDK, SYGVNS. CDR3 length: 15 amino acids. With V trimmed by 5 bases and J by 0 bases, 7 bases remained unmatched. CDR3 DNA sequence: TGTGCCAGCAGTCCCCACGGGGACAGCTCCTACGAGCAGTACTTC. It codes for CASSPHGDSSYEQYF.

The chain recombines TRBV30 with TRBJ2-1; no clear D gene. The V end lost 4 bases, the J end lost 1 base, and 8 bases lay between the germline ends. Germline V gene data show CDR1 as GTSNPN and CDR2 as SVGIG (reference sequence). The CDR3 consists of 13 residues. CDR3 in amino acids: CAWKWGSYNEQFF. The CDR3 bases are TGTGCCTGGAAATGGGGATCCTACAATGAGCAGTTCTTC.

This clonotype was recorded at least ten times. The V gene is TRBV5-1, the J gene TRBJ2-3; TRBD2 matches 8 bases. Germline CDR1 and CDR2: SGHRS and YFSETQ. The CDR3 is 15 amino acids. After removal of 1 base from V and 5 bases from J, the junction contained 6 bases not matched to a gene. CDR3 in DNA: TGCGCCAGCAGCTTGCTGGCGGGAGGAGGAGATACGCAGTATTTT. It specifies CASSLLAGGGDTQYF.

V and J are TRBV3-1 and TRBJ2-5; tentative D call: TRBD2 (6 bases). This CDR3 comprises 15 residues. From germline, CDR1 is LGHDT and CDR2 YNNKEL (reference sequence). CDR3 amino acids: CVISRRREGAETQYF. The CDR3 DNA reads TGTGTCATCAGCCGTCGGCGGGAAGGGGCAGAGACCCAGTACTTC.

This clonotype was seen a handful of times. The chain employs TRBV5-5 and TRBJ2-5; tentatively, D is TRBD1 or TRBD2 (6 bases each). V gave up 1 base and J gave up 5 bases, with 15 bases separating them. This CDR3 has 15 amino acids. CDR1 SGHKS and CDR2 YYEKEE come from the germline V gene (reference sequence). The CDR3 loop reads CASSLYRGPGETQYF. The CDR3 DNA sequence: TGTGCCAGCAGCTTGTACCGGGGGCCTGGGGAGACCCAGTACTTC.

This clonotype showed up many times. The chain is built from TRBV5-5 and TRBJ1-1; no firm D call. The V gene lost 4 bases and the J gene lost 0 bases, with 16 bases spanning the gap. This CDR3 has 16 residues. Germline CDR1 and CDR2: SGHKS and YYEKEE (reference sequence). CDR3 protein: CASSPVAGVVNTEAFF. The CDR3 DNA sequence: TGTGCCAGCAGCCCCGTGGCAGGAGTGGTGAACACTGAAGCTTTCTTT.

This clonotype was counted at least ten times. The CDR3 region has the DNA TGCAGTGCTAGAGTAGCGGGAGTTACCGGGGAGCTGTTTTTT. This translates into CSARVAGVTGELFF. The chain has TRBV20-1 and TRBJ2-2; 9 positions agree with TRBD2. The junction had 2 bases not matched to a gene; V was cut back by 1 base and J by 5 bases. This CDR3 region has 14 residues. CDR1 DFQATT and CDR2 SNEGSKA come from the germline V gene (reference sequence).

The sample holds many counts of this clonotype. Here the CDR3 DNA reads TGCAGCGTCACCTGGGGGACTAGCGACAATGAGCAGTTCTTC. This translates into CSVTWGTSDNEQFF. This sequence joins TRBV29-1 and TRBJ2-1; 10 bases align to TRBD2. Germline values: CDR1 SQVTM, CDR2 ANQGSEA. J lost 5 bases, V lost 6 bases, and 7 bases had no gene match. The CDR3 sequence is 14 residues long.

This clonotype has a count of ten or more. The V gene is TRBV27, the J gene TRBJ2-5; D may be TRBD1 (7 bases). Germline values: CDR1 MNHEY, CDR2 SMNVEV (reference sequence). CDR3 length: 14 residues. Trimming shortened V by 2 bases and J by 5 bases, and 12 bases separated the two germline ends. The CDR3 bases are TGTGCCAGCAGTTTAGTACAGGGGAGGGAGACCCAGTACTTC. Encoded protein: CASSLVQGRETQYF.

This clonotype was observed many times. The CDR3 sequence is CASSLASVRVGGQTGELFF. The CDR3 coding sequence is TGTGCCAGCAGCTTAGCATCGGTCCGTGTGGGAGGGCAAACCGGGGAGCTGTTTTTT. The V and J genes are TRBV7-2 and TRBJ2-2, with 7 bases lining up with TRBD2. The ends lost 0 bases at V and 5 bases at J; junction bases unmatched: 15. The CDR3 spans 19 residues. Looked up from germline, CDR1 is SGHTA and CDR2 is FQGNSA.

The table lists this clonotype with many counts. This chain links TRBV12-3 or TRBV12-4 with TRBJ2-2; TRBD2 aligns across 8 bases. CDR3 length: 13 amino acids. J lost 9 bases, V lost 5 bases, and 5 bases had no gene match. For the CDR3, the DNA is TGTGCCAGCAGTGGGGGACTAGTGAGGGAGCTGTTTTTT. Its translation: CASSGGLVRELFF.

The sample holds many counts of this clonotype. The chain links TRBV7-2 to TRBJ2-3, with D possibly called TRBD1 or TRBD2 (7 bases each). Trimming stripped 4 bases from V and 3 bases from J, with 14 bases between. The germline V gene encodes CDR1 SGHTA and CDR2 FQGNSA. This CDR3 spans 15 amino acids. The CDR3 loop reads CASSSQGGVTDTQYF. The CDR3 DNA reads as TGTGCCAGCAGCTCCCAGGGGGGGGTTACAGATACGCAGTATTTT.

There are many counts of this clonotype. CDR3 region: CASCKTDSYEQYF. CDR3 DNA: TGTGCCAGCTGCAAGACAGACTCCTACGAGCAGTACTTC. The chain carries TRBV6-2 or TRBV6-3 and TRBJ2-7; possible D gene TRBD1, 5 bases. V dropped 8 bases and J dropped 0 bases, with 11 bases sitting between them. The CDR3 covers 13 residues. The V gene's germline CDR1 is MNHEY and CDR2 SVGEGT.

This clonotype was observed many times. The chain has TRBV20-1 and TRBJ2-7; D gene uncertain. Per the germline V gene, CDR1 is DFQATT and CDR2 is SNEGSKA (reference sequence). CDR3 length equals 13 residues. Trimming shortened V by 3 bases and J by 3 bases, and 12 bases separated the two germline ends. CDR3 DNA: TGCAGTGCTAGTCGCACAAACGGCTACGAGCAGTACTTC. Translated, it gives CSASRTNGYEQYF.

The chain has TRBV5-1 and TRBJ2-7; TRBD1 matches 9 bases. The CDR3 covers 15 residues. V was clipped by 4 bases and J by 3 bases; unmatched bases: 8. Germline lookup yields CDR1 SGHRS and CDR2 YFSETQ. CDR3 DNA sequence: TGCGCCAGCAGCCCAGAGGGGGACAGGGTCTACGAGCAGTACTTC. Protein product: CASSPEGDRVYEQYF.

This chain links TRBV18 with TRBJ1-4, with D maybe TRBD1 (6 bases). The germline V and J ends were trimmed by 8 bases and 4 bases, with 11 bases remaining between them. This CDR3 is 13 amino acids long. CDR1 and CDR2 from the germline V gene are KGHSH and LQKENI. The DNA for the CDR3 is TGTGCCAGCCAACAGGGTTATAATGAAAAACTGTTTTTT. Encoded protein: CASQQGYNEKLFF.

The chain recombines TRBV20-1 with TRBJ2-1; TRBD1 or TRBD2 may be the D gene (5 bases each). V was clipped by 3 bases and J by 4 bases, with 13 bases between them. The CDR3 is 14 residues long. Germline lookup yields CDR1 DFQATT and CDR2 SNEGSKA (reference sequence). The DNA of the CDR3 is TGCAGTGCTAGGGGGACGGTTCATTACAATGAGCAGTTCTTC. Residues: CSARGTVHYNEQFF.

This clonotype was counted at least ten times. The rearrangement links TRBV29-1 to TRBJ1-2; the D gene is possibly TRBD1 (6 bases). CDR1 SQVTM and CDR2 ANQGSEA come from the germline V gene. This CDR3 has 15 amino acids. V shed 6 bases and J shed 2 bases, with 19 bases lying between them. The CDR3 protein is CSVEERGPKNYGYTF. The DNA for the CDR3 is TGCAGCGTGGAGGAGCGGGGGCCGAAAAACTATGGCTACACCTTC. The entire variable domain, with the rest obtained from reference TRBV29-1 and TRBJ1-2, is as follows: SAVISQKPSRDICQRGTSLTIQCQVDSQVTMMFWYRQQPGQSLTLIATANQGSEATYESGFVIDKFPISRPNLTFSTLTVSNMSPEDSSIYLCSVEERGPKNYGYTFGSGTRLTVV.

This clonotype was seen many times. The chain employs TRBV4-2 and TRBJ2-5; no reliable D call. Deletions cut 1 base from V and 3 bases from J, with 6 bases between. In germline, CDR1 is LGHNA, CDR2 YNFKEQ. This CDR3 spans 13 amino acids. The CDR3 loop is CASSQASEETQYF. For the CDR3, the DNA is TGTGCCAGCAGCCAAGCATCGGAAGAGACCCAGTACTTC.

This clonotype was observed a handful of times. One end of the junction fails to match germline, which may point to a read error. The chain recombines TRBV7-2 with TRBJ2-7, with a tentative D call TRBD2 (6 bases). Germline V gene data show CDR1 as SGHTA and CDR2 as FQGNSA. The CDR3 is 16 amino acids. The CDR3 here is CAISAWTRGALVEQYF. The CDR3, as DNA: TGTGCCATCAGCGCCTGGACCCGCGGGGCCCTAGTCGAGCAGTACTTC.

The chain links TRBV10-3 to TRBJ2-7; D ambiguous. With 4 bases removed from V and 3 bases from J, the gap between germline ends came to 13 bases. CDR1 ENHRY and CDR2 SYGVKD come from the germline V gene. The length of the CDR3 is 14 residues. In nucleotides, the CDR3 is TGTGCCATCAGTGTATTCTCAGTGAACTACGAGCAGTACTTC. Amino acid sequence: CAISVFSVNYEQYF.

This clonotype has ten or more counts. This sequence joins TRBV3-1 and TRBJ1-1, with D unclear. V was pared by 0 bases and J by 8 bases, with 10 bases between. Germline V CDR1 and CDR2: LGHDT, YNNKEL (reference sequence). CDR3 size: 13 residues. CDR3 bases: TGTGCCAGCAGCCAAGATGAAAGGGAAGAAGCTTTCTTT. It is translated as CASSQDEREEAFF. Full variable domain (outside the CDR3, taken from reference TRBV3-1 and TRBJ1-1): DTAVSQTPKYLVTQMGNDKSIKCEQNLGHDTMYWYKQDSKKFLKIMFSYNNKELIINETVPNRFSPKSPDKAHLNLHINSLELGDSAVYFCASSQDEREEAFFGQGTRLTVV.

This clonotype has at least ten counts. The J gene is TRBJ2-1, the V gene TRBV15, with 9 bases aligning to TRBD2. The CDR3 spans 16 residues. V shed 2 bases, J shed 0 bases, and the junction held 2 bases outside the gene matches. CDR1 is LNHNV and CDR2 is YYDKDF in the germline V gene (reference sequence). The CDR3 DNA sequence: TGTGCCACCAGCAGATTTAGCGGGAGCTCCTACAATGAGCAGTTCTTC. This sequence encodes CATSRFSGSSYNEQFF.

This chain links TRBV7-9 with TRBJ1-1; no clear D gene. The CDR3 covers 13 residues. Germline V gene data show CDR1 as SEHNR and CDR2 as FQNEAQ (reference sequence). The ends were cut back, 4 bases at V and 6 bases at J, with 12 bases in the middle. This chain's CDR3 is CASSYGERSEAFF. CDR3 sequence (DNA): TGTGCCAGCAGCTATGGGGAGCGGTCTGAAGCTTTCTTT.